This T cell receptor beta chain was profiled in a study of blood T cell repertoires in COVID-19 (dated by TCRdb to 2020 to 2021). Broadly, across the study: The collaborator samples originated in the United States, Italy and Spain and spanned the acute and convalescent phases of COVID-19. The material from the prospective study consisted of cDNA or gDNA derived from T cells, B-cell-depleted T cells, or PBMCs. A freely available public database, intended as a resource for researchers studying the immune response to SARS-CoV-2, is where the repertoires were released. The dataset comprised deeply sampled blood TCRbeta repertoires from subjects exposed to, actively infected with, or recovered from COVID-19. Sample metadata almost always included a de-identified subject ID, COVID-19 status, age in years and sex. HLA class I and class II types, where available, came from metadata supplied by the sample provider rather than from assay-based typing. The samples were drawn from the first 160 participants of the ongoing ImmuneRACE study and from 950 to 1,500 subjects provided by 6 global collaborators. What the study reported, not specific to this receptor: How much clinical and demographic metadata was included differed by source and by participant, and the metadata was provided uncurated.

One collaborating source in Seattle enrolled patients during active infection and followed them longitudinally through the course of disease. The collaborating institutions used their own protocols to collect whole blood in K2EDTA tubes. For TCRbeta analysis, collaborators shipped samples in one of three forms: frozen whole blood, isolated PBMCs, or DNA extracted from either of those sample types. TCRbeta CDR3 regions were amplified from genomic DNA by means of the immunoSEQ Assay, a bias-controlled multiplex PCR. The source study handled its data this way. Within the assay, amplification of reference gene primers was used to estimate how many nucleated cells each sample contained. Sequence reads were collapsed and filtered to measure the absolute abundance of every unique TCRbeta CDR3 rearrangement. For each sample, productive Simpson clonality was calculated as the square root of Simpson's diversity index across productive rearrangements. TCRdb provides this immuneACCESS table in a form limited to in-frame rearrangements. Some clones are lacking; in checked studies, under half of them reflect an unresolved V gene, and why the rest are absent is not known. V, J and clone size are taken as reported in that table, and D and trimming were inferred from the DNA itself. Across this sample there are about 280,000 clones, with about nine tenths seen only once. The top ten clones comprise around 10% of the sample.

Comments on this clone: Its cognate antigen has yet to be identified. Nothing much larger sits one base from this clone, and base qualities are not available.

The receptor was derived from a woman aged 25 to 39 with COVID-19, enrolled during active disease. The sample was peripheral blood.

The CDR3 protein sequence reads: CASSPPGQGALGYTF. In nucleotide form, the sequence is TGTGCCAGCAGCCCACCCGGACAGGGGGCGCTTGGCTACACCTTC. The V gene is TRBV14 and the J gene is TRBJ1-2, and TRBD1 matches 11 of the central bases. Including cysteine and phenylalanine, the CDR3 has 15 amino acids. The read is trimmed to its CDR3 DNA, 45 bases read in frame from base 1. The germline V gene yields SGHDN for CDR1 and FVKESK for CDR2. V trim: 4 bases; J trim: 7 bases; unmatched bases: 8.